Listed here are 17 T cell receptor beta chains from one sample, sequenced in a study of blood T cell repertoires in COVID-19. Profiling relied on immunoSEQ multiplex PCR, and the TCRdb table lists in-frame clones only, not all of them. The table has about 170,000 clones, about 88% seen once. Specimen: peripheral blood. The receptors were gathered from a man in his 60s with acute or convalescent COVID-19.

This clone appeared a few times. This rearrangement joins TRBV6-5 to TRBJ2-5, with D unresolved. The germline V gene encodes CDR1 MNHEY and CDR2 SVGAGI. V lost 5 bases, J lost 4 bases, and 5 bases lay in between. The CDR3 covers 11 residues. CDR3 sequence reads: CASSPGETQYF. CDR3 coding DNA: TGTGCCAGCAGTCCGGGAGAGACCCAGTACTTC.

This chain links TRBV7-3 with TRBJ1-1; D gene unclear. Trimming cost V 1 base and J 3 bases, with 6 bases left between them. This CDR3 is built from 13 residues. Germline CDR1 is SGHTA and CDR2 is FQGTGA. CDR3 DNA: TGTGCCAGCAGCTTAAAGAGGGACACTGAAGCTTTCTTT. Protein sequence: CASSLKRDTEAFF.

The J gene is TRBJ2-2, the V gene TRBV3-1 (or the pseudogene TRBV3-2); no clear D gene. V lost 4 bases and J lost 4, with 7 bases in between. Germline V gives CDR1 LGHDT, CDR2 YNNKEL (reference sequence). CDR3 length: 13 residues. Here the CDR3 reads CASSRTFTGELFF. CDR3 bases: TGTGCCAGCAGCCGAACATTCACCGGGGAGCTGTTTTTT.

The V gene is TRBV10-3, the J gene TRBJ1-2; 10 bases fit TRBD1. This CDR3 is built from 15 residues. Trimming took 6 bases from V and 6 from J; bases not matched to a gene: 10. Looked up from germline, CDR1 is ENHRY and CDR2 is SYGVKD. As DNA, the CDR3 is TGTGCCATCAGCCCCCAATTGGGGACAGGGGATGGCTACACCTTC. It specifies CAISPQLGTGDGYTF.

V gene TRBV7-2 combines with J gene TRBJ2-1, with 9 bases identical to TRBD1. After removal of 5 bases from V and 5 bases from J, the junction contained 7 bases not matched to a gene. This CDR3 region has 15 residues. The germline CDR1 and CDR2 sequences are SGHTA and FQGNSA. CDR3 sequence reads: CASSGGTGNNNEQFF. The DNA of the CDR3 is TGTGCCAGCAGCGGGGGGACAGGGAATAACAATGAGCAGTTCTTC. Using reference TRBV7-2 and TRBJ2-1 for the parts outside the CDR3, the full variable domain is GAGVSQSPSNKVTEKGKDVELRCDPISGHTALYWYRQSLGQGLEFLIYFQGNSAPDKSGLPSDRFSAERTGGSVSTLTIQRTQQEDSAVYLCASSGGTGNNNEQFFGPGTRLTVL.

V usage is TRBV6-5 and J usage is TRBJ2-7; 9 positions agree with TRBD1. This CDR3 is built from 13 residues. Germline CDR1 is MNHEY and CDR2 is SVGAGI. After removal of 8 bases from V and 9 bases from J, the junction contained 11 bases not matched to a gene. As DNA, the CDR3 is TGTGCCAGCCAGGGACAGGGAAAAGGTTCGCAGTACTTC. This encodes CASQGQGKGSQYF.

In this sample, this clone turned up a few times. The chain employs TRBV7-6 and TRBJ2-7; 8 bases fit TRBD2. With V trimmed by 5 bases and J by 5 bases, 11 bases remained unmatched. CDR3 length equals 15 residues. The germline CDR1 and CDR2 sequences are SGHVS and FNYEAQ. CDR3 coding DNA: TGTGCCAGCAGCCCTCGGGTAGCGGGACTCAACGAGCAGTACTTC. Residues: CASSPRVAGLNEQYF.

A single count supports this clone. The chain has TRBV2 and TRBJ1-1, with D unclear. This CDR3 is built from 15 residues. Germline V gives CDR1 SNHLY, CDR2 FYNNEI. V lost 2 bases and J lost 0, with 10 bases in between. The CDR3: CASSEQARLNTEAFF. As DNA, the CDR3 is TGTGCCAGCAGTGAACAGGCACGGTTGAACACTGAAGCTTTCTTT. Filled out from reference TRBV2 and TRBJ1-1, the complete variable domain reads EPEVTQTPSHQVTQMGQEVILRCVPISNHLYFYWYRQILGQKVEFLVSFYNNEISEKSEIFDDQFSVERPDGSNFTLKIRSTKLEDSAMYFCASSEQARLNTEAFFGQGTRLTVV.

This clone was picked up one time. The gene calls are TRBV18 and TRBJ1-1, with D perhaps TRBD1 (5 bases). Germline V gene sequence: CDR1 KGHSH, CDR2 LQKENI. The germline V and J ends were trimmed by 2 bases and 3 bases, with 16 bases remaining between them. The CDR3 is 16 residues long. The CDR3, as DNA: TGTGCCAGCTCACCATACCAACAGGCCTATGACACTGAAGCTTTCTTT. This encodes CASSPYQQAYDTEAFF.

V and J are TRBV3-1 (or the pseudogene TRBV3-2) and TRBJ1-6, with TRBD1 identical over 7 bases. Germline V lookup: CDR1 LGHDT, CDR2 YNNKEL (reference sequence). The CDR3 is 18 residues long. V was clipped by 2 bases and J by 0 bases; unmatched bases: 7. CDR3 residues: CASSQNRQGSSYNSPLHF. The CDR3 DNA reads as TGTGCCAGCAGCCAAAACAGACAGGGTAGCTCCTATAATTCACCCCTCCACTTT.

The V gene is TRBV3-1 (or the pseudogene TRBV3-2), the J gene TRBJ2-7, with D perhaps TRBD1 (6 bases). The CDR3 contains 12 residues. V was cut by 4 bases and J by 3 bases, with 7 bases left in between. Germline lookup yields CDR1 LGHDT and CDR2 YNNKEL (reference sequence). CDR3 sequence reads: CASSPGVYEQYF. In nucleotides, the CDR3 is TGTGCCAGCAGCCCAGGGGTCTACGAGCAGTACTTC.

In its sample, this clone was seen once. The chain combines TRBV7-9 with TRBJ1-1, with D uncertain. CDR1 and CDR2 (germline): SEHNR, FQNEAQ (reference sequence). The CDR3 contains 13 residues. The V and J ends lost 5 bases and 5 bases respectively, with 12 bases between them. The CDR3 reads CASSPDPGTEAFF. In nucleotides, the CDR3 is TGTGCCAGCAGCCCAGATCCGGGGACTGAAGCTTTCTTT.

The chain has TRBV15 and TRBJ1-2; a weak D match, TRBD1 (5 bases). Trimming took 3 bases from V and 3 from J, leaving 14 bases between them. From germline, CDR1 is LNHNV and CDR2 YYDKDF (reference sequence). This CDR3 spans 15 amino acids. In nucleotides, the CDR3 is TGTGCCACCAGCAGGGGAGGGGCAGGCTACTATGGCTACACCTTC. It encodes CATSRGGAGYYGYTF. The entire variable domain, with the rest obtained from reference TRBV15 and TRBJ1-2, is as follows: DAMVIQNPRYQVTQFGKPVTLSCSQTLNHNVMYWYQQKSSQAPKLLFHYYDKDFNNEADTPDNFQSRRPNTSFCFLDIRSPGLGDTAMYLCATSRGGAGYYGYTFGSGTRLTVV.

The rearrangement uses TRBV5-4 and TRBJ2-3; D unclear. Trimming cost V 4 bases and J 1 base, with 10 bases left between them. This CDR3 comprises 14 residues. Germline V gives CDR1 SGHNT, CDR2 YYREEE (reference sequence). This chain's CDR3 is CASSDLGGTDTQYF. Written as DNA, the CDR3 is TGTGCCAGCAGCGACCTGGGCGGCACAGATACGCAGTATTTT.

To note about this clone: At the DNA level, this CDR3 is encoded by other sequences in the same sample as well. This chain joins TRBV3-1 (or the pseudogene TRBV3-2) and TRBJ1-4; 9 bases fit TRBD1. Germline V CDR1 and CDR2: LGHDT, YNNKEL (reference sequence). V gave up 3 bases and J gave up 7 bases; unmatched junction bases: 3. The CDR3 has 14 residues. CDR3 sequence: CASSQTGGGEKLFF. The DNA of the CDR3 is TGTGCCAGCAGCCAGACAGGGGGGGGTGAAAAACTGTTTTTT.

The V gene is TRBV2, the J gene TRBJ1-2; maybe TRBD1 (5 bases). Germline-derived CDR1 and CDR2 are SNHLY and FYNNEI. V was cut by 4 bases and J by 10 bases, with 16 bases left in between. This CDR3 is built from 13 residues. CDR3 sequence (DNA): TGTGCCAGCAGTGCCAGGGATTTAAGCCCCTACACCTTC. Translating it yields CASSARDLSPYTF.

The genes are TRBV3-1 (or the pseudogene TRBV3-2) and TRBJ2-4; TRBD2 is a possible D gene (6 bases). This CDR3 comprises 13 residues. V lost 2 bases to trimming and J lost 11 bases, with 13 bases between them. Germline CDR1 and CDR2: LGHDT and YNNKEL (reference sequence). In DNA, the CDR3 is TGTGCCAGCAGCCAATTAACTAGCCGCGTTCAGTACTTC. This gives the protein CASSQLTSRVQYF.